This T cell receptor beta chain stems from a study of blood T cell repertoires in COVID-19. Study background: Donors in the United States, Italy and Spain gave samples during acute or convalescent COVID-19.

As originally analysed: Estimates of nucleated cell counts were drawn from the amplification of reference gene primers. The assay was immunoSEQ multiplex PCR, and TCRdb's table has in-frame clones only and misses some. V, J and clone size reflect that table, while D and trimming were determined from the DNA. In the table there are 90,000 to 150,000 clones, approximately 77% of which are singletons. Trimming took 3 bases from V and 1 from J, leaving 9 bases between them. The CDR3 covers 14 residues. Per the germline V gene, CDR1 is SGHTA and CDR2 is FQGNSA. The gene calls are TRBV7-2 and TRBJ1-2; maybe TRBD1 (5 bases). The receptor comes from a human donor in a cohort sampled during active COVID-19. Sequencing used peripheral blood. The CDR3 reads CASSLGGSNYGYTF. DNA of the CDR3: TGTGCCAGCAGCTTGGGGGGAAGTAACTATGGCTACACCTTC.